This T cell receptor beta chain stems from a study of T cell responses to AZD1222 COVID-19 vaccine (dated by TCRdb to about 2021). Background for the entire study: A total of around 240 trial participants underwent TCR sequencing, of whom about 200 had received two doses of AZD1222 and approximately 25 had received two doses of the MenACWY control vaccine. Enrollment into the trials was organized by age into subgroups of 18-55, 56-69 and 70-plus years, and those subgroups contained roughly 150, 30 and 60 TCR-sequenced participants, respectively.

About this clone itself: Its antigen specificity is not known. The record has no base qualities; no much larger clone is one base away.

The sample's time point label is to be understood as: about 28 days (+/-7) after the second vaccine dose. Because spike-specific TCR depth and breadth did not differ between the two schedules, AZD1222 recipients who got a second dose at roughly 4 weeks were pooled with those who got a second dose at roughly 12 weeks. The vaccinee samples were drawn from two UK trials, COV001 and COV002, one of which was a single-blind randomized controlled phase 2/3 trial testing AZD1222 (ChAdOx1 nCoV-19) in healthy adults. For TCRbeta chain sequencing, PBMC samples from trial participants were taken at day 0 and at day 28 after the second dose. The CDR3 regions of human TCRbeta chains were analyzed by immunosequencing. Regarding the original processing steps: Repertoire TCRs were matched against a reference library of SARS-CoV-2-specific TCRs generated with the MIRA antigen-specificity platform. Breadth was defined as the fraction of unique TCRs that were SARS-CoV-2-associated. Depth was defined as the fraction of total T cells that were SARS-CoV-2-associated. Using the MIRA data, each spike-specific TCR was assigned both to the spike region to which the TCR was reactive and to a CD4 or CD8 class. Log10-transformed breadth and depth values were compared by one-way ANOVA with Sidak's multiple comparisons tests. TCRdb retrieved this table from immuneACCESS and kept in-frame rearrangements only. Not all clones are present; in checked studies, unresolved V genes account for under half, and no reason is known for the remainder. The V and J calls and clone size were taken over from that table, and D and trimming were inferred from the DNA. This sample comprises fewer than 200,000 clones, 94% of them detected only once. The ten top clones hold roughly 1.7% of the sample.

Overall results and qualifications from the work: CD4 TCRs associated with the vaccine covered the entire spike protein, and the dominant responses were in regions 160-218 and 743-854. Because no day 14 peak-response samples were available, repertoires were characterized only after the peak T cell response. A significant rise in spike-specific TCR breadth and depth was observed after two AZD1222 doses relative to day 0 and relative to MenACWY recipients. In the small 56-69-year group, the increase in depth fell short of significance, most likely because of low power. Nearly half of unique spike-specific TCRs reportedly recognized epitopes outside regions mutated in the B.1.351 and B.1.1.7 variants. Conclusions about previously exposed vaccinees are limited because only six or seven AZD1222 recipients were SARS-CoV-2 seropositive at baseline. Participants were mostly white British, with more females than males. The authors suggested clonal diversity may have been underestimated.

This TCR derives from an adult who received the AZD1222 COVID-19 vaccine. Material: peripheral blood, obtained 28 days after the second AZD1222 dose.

The sequenced DNA is TGCGCCAGCAGCTTGGTTGGCAGTAAAGAGACCCAGTACTTC. This yields the protein CASSLVGSKETQYF. This chain joins TRBV5-1 to TRBJ2-5; a confident D gene designation cannot be given. From the germline V gene, CDR1 is SGHRS and CDR2 is YFSETQ. The CDR3 contains 14 residues, cysteine and phenylalanine counted. Only CDR3 DNA remains: 42 bases, in frame from the first base. Trimming costs V 0 bases and J 3 bases, and their ends lie 9 bases apart.